Below are 21 T cell receptor beta chains sequenced from a single sample in a study of cytomegalovirus exposure and HLA in healthy donors. Amplification used 60 Vbeta primers and 13 Jbeta primers. The table came from immunoSEQ multiplex PCR; TCRdb's copy has only in-frame clones and leaves some out. In the table there are around 200,000 clones, 62% of which are singletons. Material: PBMCs. The origin of the receptors is a man aged 40-49 years in good health and CMV-seronegative.

This clone was picked up a small number of times. The rearrangement joins TRBV5-1 to TRBJ2-7; D unresolved. Trimming left V 1 base short and J 3 bases short, with 5 bases between. The CDR3 covers 12 residues. Germline assignment: CDR1 SGHRS and CDR2 YFSETQ. The CDR3 protein is CASSLYGYEQYF. CDR3 bases: TGCGCCAGCAGCTTGTACGGCTACGAGCAGTACTTC.

V usage is TRBV7-9 and J usage is TRBJ1-1; tentatively, D is TRBD1 (5 bases). This CDR3 is built from 13 residues. The V and J ends lost 0 bases and 4 bases respectively, with 6 bases between them. Germline V gene lookup returns CDR1 SEHNR and CDR2 FQNEAQ (reference sequence). Here the CDR3 reads CASSLATVTEAFF. CDR3 nucleotide sequence: TGTGCCAGCAGCTTAGCGACAGTCACTGAAGCTTTCTTT. The full variable domain, rest sourced from reference TRBV7-9 and TRBJ1-1, is DTGVSQNPRHKITKRGQNVTFRCDPISEHNRLYWYRQTLGQGPEFLTYFQNEAQLEKSRLLSDRFSAERPKGSFSTLEIQRTEQGDSAMYLCASSLATVTEAFFGQGTRLTVV.

The V call is TRBV4-2, the J call TRBJ2-5; TRBD2 aligns across 10 bases. V lost 4 bases to trimming and J lost 0 bases; unmatched junction nucleotides: 5. Looked up from germline, CDR1 is LGHNA and CDR2 is YNFKEQ. CDR3 size: 16 residues. CDR3: CASSPKAGGYQETQYF. The DNA of the CDR3 is TGTGCCAGCAGCCCCAAAGCGGGAGGGTACCAAGAGACCCAGTACTTC.

This chain joins TRBV5-1 and TRBJ1-3, with D uncertain. Germline assignment: CDR1 SGHRS and CDR2 YFSETQ. The germline V and J ends were trimmed by 4 bases and 4 bases, with 9 bases remaining between them. CDR3 length equals 13 residues. CDR3 region: CASSPGVGNTIYF. The CDR3 DNA is TGCGCCAGCAGCCCGGGAGTCGGAAACACCATATATTTT.

The V gene is TRBV7-9, the J gene TRBJ1-1; 10 bases are shared with TRBD1. With 5 bases clipped from V and 1 base from J, the junction kept 16 bases outside the gene matches. CDR3 length: 19 residues. Germline assignment: CDR1 SEHNR and CDR2 FQNEAQ (reference sequence). The CDR3 region is CASSATRSDRGTGNTEAFF. The CDR3 nucleotides read TGTGCCAGCAGCGCAACACGTTCGGACAGGGGGACGGGGAACACTGAAGCTTTCTTT. The full variable domain, its missing parts supplied by reference TRBV7-9 and TRBJ1-1, is DTGVSQNPRHKITKRGQNVTFRCDPISEHNRLYWYRQTLGQGPEFLTYFQNEAQLEKSRLLSDRFSAERPKGSFSTLEIQRTEQGDSAMYLCASSATRSDRGTGNTEAFFGQGTRLTVV.

The chain uses TRBV2 and TRBJ1-1; 12 nucleotides align to TRBD1. Germline lookup yields CDR1 SNHLY and CDR2 FYNNEI. J lost 0 bases, V lost 4 bases, and 6 bases had no gene match. There are 17 residues in the CDR3. CDR3 loop: CASSAGTGGGVNTEAFF. The CDR3 DNA reads TGTGCCAGCAGTGCGGGGACAGGGGGCGGCGTGAACACTGAAGCTTTCTTT.

The chain employs TRBV7-9 and TRBJ2-3; 10 nucleotides match TRBD1. Germline CDR1 reads SEHNR; CDR2 reads FQNEAQ (reference sequence). The CDR3 extends over 15 amino acids. V was pared by 5 bases and J by 6 bases, with 8 bases of the junction left unmatched. The CDR3 nucleotides read TGTGCCAGCAGCATCCAGACAGGGGGCGCGGATACGCAGTATTTT. Translating gives CASSIQTGGADTQYF.

V gene TRBV28 combines with J gene TRBJ1-2; a weak D match, TRBD1 (5 bases). The CDR3 runs 14 residues. Germline V gene sequence: CDR1 MDHEN, CDR2 SYDVKM. V was trimmed by 1 base and J by 4 bases, leaving 10 bases between them. The CDR3 bases are TGTGCCAGCAGTTTATCGGGGGAAACCTATGGCTACACCTTC. Translated: CASSLSGETYGYTF.

As regards this clone: This same CDR3 is encoded by further DNA sequences in the sample. V gene TRBV9 combines with J gene TRBJ2-6, with a possible D match to TRBD1 (6 bases). The germline V gene has CDR1 SGDLS and CDR2 YYNGEE. The V end lost 0 bases, the J end lost 0 bases, and 16 bases lay between the germline ends. The CDR3 contains 19 residues. CDR3 residues: CASSVATGTRISGANVLTF. The CDR3 nucleotides read TGTGCCAGCAGCGTAGCTACGGGGACAAGGATCTCTGGGGCCAACGTCCTGACTTTC.

This sequence joins TRBV2 and TRBJ2-1; D gene ambiguous. The CDR3 loop spans 13 amino acids. CDR1 and CDR2 (germline): SNHLY, FYNNEI. V dropped 10 bases and J dropped 4 bases, with 14 bases sitting between them. The CDR3 protein is CAIDWNLYNEQFF. CDR3 bases: TGTGCCATAGACTGGAACCTTTACAATGAGCAGTTCTTC.

This chain uses TRBV7-2 with TRBJ1-2, with D tentatively TRBD1 (6 bases). The CDR3 is 13 residues long. The germline gives CDR1 SGHTA, CDR2 FQGNSA. Deletions cut 1 base from V and 8 bases from J, with 11 bases between. The CDR3 region is CASSLVSGVGYTF. In nucleotides, the CDR3 is TGTGCCAGCAGCTTAGTGTCAGGGGTCGGCTACACCTTC.

This clone was recorded a few times. The rearrangement links TRBV5-1 to TRBJ2-2, with D hard to call. Germline CDR1 is SGHRS and CDR2 is YFSETQ. The CDR3 is 15 residues long. V was pared by 4 bases and J by 0 bases, with 10 bases between. The CDR3 loop is CASSTGDANTGELFF. In DNA form, the CDR3 reads TGCGCCAGCAGCACCGGAGACGCGAACACCGGGGAGCTGTTTTTT.

CDR3 sequence: CASSPLREYSDRENQPQHF. In DNA form, the CDR3 reads TGTGCCAGCAGTCCCCTTAGGGAGTATTCAGACAGGGAGAATCAGCCCCAGCATTTT. The chain links TRBV27 to TRBJ1-5; TRBD1 aligns across 7 bases. This CDR3 has 19 amino acids. The trim removed 5 bases at V and 4 bases at J, leaving 20 bases unmatched. The germline V gene has CDR1 MNHEY and CDR2 SMNVEV (reference sequence).

This sequence joins TRBV28 and TRBJ2-5; 13 bases match TRBD2. In germline, CDR1 is MDHEN, CDR2 SYDVKM. The CDR3 sequence is 16 residues long. The V segment lost 6 bases and the J segment 4 bases; nucleotides outside the gene matches: 8. CDR3 in amino acids: CASSQGLAGRRETQYF. The CDR3 DNA sequence: TGTGCCAGCAGCCAGGGACTAGCGGGGAGAAGAGAGACCCAGTACTTC.

This chain uses TRBV29-1 with TRBJ2-4, with D unresolved. Germline V gives CDR1 SQVTM, CDR2 ANQGSEA. The CDR3 runs to 16 residues. V gave up 2 bases and J gave up 2 bases, with 16 bases separating them. The CDR3 sequence is CSVESGLQKSKNIQYF. The CDR3 bases are TGCAGCGTTGAAAGTGGGCTACAGAAGTCCAAAAACATTCAGTACTTC.

The V gene is TRBV7-7, the J gene TRBJ2-5; D might be TRBD1 (6 bases). In germline, CDR1 is SSHAT, CDR2 FNYEAQ (reference sequence). The CDR3 runs 14 residues. V lost 5 bases and J 2 bases, leaving 12 bases between the germline ends. CDR3 protein: CASSPTGQQETQYF. The CDR3 nucleotides read TGTGCCAGCAGCCCCACGGGACAACAAGAGACCCAGTACTTC.

In the case of this clone: One end of the junction fails to match germline, which may point to a read error. The chain links TRBV2 to TRBJ2-5; tentative D call: TRBD2 (6 bases). Matching the DNA end better, TRBJ2-7 makes the J call doubtful. CDR1 and CDR2 (germline): SNHLY, FYNNEI. This CDR3 contains 15 residues. The CDR3 coding sequence is TGTGCCAGCAATGAACCGGGACCACAGACTAGCGAGCAGTACTTC. Its protein product is CASNEPGPQTSEQYF.

The chain couples TRBV6-1 to TRBJ2-5; D call uncertain. The J call may be wrong; the DNA end is better matched by TRBJ2-7. This CDR3 contains 12 residues. CDR1 is MNHNS, CDR2 SASEGT, per germline. The CDR3 spells CASSAVAYEQYF. The DNA of the CDR3 is TGTGCCAGCAGTGCAGTAGCCTACGAGCAGTACTTC.

The chain carries TRBV9 and TRBJ1-5; 7 positions agree with TRBD1. The CDR3 extends over 14 amino acids. Germline CDR1 and CDR2: SGDLS and YYNGEE. The J segment lost 6 bases and the V segment lost 0 bases, leaving 3 bases of the junction unmatched. The CDR3 spells CASSVGGGGQPQHF. CDR3 bases: TGTGCCAGCAGCGTAGGAGGGGGCGGTCAGCCCCAGCATTTT.

The V call is TRBV29-1, the J call TRBJ2-2; 8 nucleotides agree with TRBD2. The V gene's germline CDR1 is SQVTM and CDR2 ANQGSEA. CDR3 size: 13 residues. V shed 5 bases and J 6 bases; nucleotides not matched to a gene: 5. DNA of the CDR3: TGCAGCGTTTTGGGACTAGATGCCGGGGAGCTGTTTTTT. It yields the protein CSVLGLDAGELFF.

The V gene is TRBV11-1, the J gene TRBJ2-7; the D gene is possibly TRBD2 (6 bases). The germline gives CDR1 SGHAT, CDR2 FQDESV (reference sequence). Trimming removed 4 bases from V and 3 bases from J, with 10 bases in between. This CDR3 is built from 13 residues. As DNA, the CDR3 is TGTGCCAGCAGCTGGCAGGGAGGCTACGAGCAGTACTTC. Amino acid sequence: CASSWQGGYEQYF.